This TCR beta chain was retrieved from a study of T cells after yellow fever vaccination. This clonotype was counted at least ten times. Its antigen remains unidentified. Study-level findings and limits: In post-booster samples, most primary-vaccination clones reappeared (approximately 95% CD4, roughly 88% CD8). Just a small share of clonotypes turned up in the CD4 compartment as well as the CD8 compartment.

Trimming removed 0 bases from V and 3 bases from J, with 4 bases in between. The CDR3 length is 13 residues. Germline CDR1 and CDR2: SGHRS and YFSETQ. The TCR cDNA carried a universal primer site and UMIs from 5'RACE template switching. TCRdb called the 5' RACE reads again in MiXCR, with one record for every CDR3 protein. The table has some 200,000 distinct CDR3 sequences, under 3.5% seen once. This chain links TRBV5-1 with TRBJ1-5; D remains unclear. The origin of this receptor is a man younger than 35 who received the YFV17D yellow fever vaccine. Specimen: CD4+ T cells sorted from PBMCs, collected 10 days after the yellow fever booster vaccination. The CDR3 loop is CASSLEVNQPQHF. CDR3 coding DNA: TGCGCCAGCAGCTTGGAGGTCAATCAGCCCCAGCATTTT.